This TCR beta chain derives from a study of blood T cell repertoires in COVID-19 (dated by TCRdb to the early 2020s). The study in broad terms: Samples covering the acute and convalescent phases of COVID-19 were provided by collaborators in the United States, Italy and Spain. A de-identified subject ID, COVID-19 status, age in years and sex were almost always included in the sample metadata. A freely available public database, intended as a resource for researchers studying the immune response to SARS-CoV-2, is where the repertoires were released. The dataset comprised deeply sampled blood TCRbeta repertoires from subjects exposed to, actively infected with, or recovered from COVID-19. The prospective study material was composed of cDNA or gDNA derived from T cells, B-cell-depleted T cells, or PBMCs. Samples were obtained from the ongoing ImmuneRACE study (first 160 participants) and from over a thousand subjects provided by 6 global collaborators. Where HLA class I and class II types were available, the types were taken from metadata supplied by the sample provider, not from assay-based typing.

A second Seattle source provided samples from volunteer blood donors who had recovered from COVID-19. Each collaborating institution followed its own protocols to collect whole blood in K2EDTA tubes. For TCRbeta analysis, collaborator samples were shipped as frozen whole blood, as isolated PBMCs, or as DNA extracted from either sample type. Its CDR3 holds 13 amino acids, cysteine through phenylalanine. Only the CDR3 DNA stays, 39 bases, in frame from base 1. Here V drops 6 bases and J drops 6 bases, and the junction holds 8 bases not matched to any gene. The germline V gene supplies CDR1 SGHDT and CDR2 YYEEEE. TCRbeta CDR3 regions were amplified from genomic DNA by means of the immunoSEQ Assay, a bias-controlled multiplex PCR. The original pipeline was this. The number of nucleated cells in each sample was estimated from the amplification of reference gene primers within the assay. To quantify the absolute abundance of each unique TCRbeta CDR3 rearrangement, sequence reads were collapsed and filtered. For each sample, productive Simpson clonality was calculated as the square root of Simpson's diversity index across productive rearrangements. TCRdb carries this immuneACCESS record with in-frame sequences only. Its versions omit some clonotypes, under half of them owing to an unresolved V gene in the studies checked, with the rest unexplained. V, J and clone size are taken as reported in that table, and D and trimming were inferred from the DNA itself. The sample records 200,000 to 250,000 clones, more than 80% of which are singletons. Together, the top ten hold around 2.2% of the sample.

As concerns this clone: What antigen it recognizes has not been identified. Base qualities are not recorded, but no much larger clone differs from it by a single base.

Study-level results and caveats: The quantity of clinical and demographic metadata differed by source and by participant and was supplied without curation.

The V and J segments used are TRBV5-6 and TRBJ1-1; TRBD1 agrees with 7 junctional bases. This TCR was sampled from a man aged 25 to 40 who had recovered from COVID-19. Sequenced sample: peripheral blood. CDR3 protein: CASTLGTEPEAFF. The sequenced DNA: TGTGCCAGCACCCTCGGGACAGAACCTGAAGCTTTCTTT.